This T cell receptor beta chain was recorded in a study of shared clonotypes between healthy human individuals. For the study at large: Donors had three CD4 naive, three CD4 memory, two CD8 naive and one CD8 memory plate apiece.

Germline lookup yields CDR1 SGHNT and CDR2 YYREEE (reference sequence). The V end was cut by 3 bases, the J end by 3 bases, with 15 bases between. This CDR3 is 15 amino acids long. Concerning this clone: Its antigen is as yet unknown.

This table comes from immunoSEQ multiplex PCR, and its TCRdb copy is limited to in-frame clones, with some not included. Among roughly 640,000 clones listed, roughly 97% were seen once. Study-level results: Richness estimates generally favored naive over memory subsets.

The source of this sequence is a woman aged 25 to 39 in good health. The V call is TRBV5-4, the J call TRBJ1-2; tentatively, D is TRBD1 (6 bases). Sequences were obtained from naive CD4+ T cells sorted from blood. Indicated subset: CD45RA+ positively selected. CDR3 DNA: TGTGCCAGCAGCTACCAACAGGGACAACACTATGGCTACACCTTC. This translates into CASSYQQGQHYGYTF.